This is a list of T cell receptor beta chains from one sample in a study of regulatory T cells in long-lasting Graves disease. Using its own MiXCR run on the multiplex PCR reads, TCRdb lists one record per CDR3 protein. The table records 300,000 to 500,000 distinct CDR3 sequences, under 25% of them present only once. The specimen was peripheral blood mononuclear cells (PBMCs), collected when the disease was refractory, from a patient treated with antithyroid drugs. These receptors were collected from a female donor with Graves disease. CDR3s include the opening cysteine and the closing phenylalanine or tryptophan. A D gene is named only where the DNA matches it firmly. Clone size is not always given. Where it is, it says once, few, many or a class for expanded clones.

NA,15,few,TRBV10-1,TRBJ2-7,CASSEFDSPTYEQYF,TGCGCCAGCAGTGAGTTCGACAGCCCAACCTACGAGCAGTACTTC
NA,13,many,TRBV7-2,TRBJ2-5,CASSPDWKITQYF,TGTGCCAGCAGCCCCGACTGGAAAATCACCCAGTACTTC
NA,15,NA,TRBV10-3,TRBJ2-2,CAIRRDTRDTGELFF,TGTGCCATCAGGCGGGACACACGAGACACCGGGGAGCTGTTTTTT
TRBD1,13,many,TRBV29-1,TRBJ1-2,CSVEAQGEYGYTF,TGCAGCGTTGAAGCACAGGGGGAGTATGGCTACACCTTC
TRBD2,15,NA,TRBV28,TRBJ2-1,CASSLMAGGLYEQFF,TGTGCCAGCAGTTTAATGGCGGGAGGGCTGTATGAGCAGTTCTTC
TRBD2,15,NA,TRBV29-1,TRBJ2-3,CSVDAASGRSDTQYF,TGCAGCGTTGATGCGGCTAGCGGGAGGTCAGATACGCAGTATTTT
NA,16,many,TRBV6-1,TRBJ1-2,CASSGPSSRANYGYTF,TGTGCCAGCAGTGGCCCCTCTTCGAGGGCCAACTATGGCTACACCTTC
NA,16,few,TRBV11-2,TRBJ2-5,CASSIGPTSPEETQYF,TGTGCCAGTAGTATTGGTCCCACCTCTCCTGAAGAGACCCAGTACTTC
TRBD1,14,many,TRBV28,TRBJ2-7,CASRYQGVTYEQYF,TGTGCCAGCAGGTATCAGGGGGTTACCTACGAGCAGTACTTC
NA,12,few,TRBV5-5,TRBJ1-4,CASSLGLEKLFF,TGTGCCAGCAGCTTGGGACTGGAAAAACTGTTTTTT
NA,16,NA,TRBV7-8,TRBJ2-5,CASSRLGWGVNETQYF,TGTGCCAGCAGCCGACTCGGGTGGGGGGTGAACGAGACCCAGTACTTC
TRBD2,17,many,TRBV6-2/TRBV6-3,TRBJ2-7,CASSYLRGSGRPSEQYF,TGTGCCAGCAGTTACTTACGAGGTAGCGGGAGACCTTCCGAGCAGTACTTC
NA,15,few,TRBV2,TRBJ2-2,CASSGPSLGTGELFF,TGTGCCAGCAGTGGTCCTAGCCTGGGGACCGGGGAGCTGTTTTTT
NA,14,many,TRBV20-1,TRBJ1-5,CSARAGVWDQPQHF,TGCAGTGCTAGGGCAGGGGTTTGGGATCAGCCCCAGCATTTT
NA,16,few,TRBV5-1,TRBJ1-3,CASSGVGASSGNTIYF,TGCGCCAGCAGTGGAGTGGGGGCCAGCTCTGGAAACACCATATATTTT
NA,14,many,TRBV27,TRBJ1-1,CASSTLTMGSEAFF,TGTGCCAGCAGTACCCTAACAATGGGGTCTGAAGCTTTCTTT
TRBD2,15,NA,TRBV6-5,TRBJ2-7,CASSYEWTSGRPQYF,TGTGCCAGCAGTTACGAATGGACTAGCGGGAGACCACAGTACTTC
NA,14,NA,TRBV28,TRBJ2-3,CASSFSGAPDTQYF,TGTGCCAGCAGTTTTTCGGGGGCCCCAGATACGCAGTATTTT
NA,16,few,TRBV7-2,TRBJ2-6,CASSLGTAPGANVLTF,TGTGCCAGCAGCTTAGGGACAGCTCCTGGGGCCAACGTCCTGACTTTC
NA,14,many,TRBV20-1,TRBJ1-4,CSALDPNSGEKLFF,TGCAGTGCCCTCGACCCAAACAGCGGTGAAAAACTGTTTTTT
TRBD1,15,many,TRBV12-3/TRBV12-4,TRBJ2-2,CASSLRTGGAGELFF,TGTGCCAGCAGTTTGAGGACAGGGGGGGCCGGGGAGCTGTTTTTT
NA,16,few,TRBV7-2,TRBJ1-6,CASSSAVRGGNSPLHF,TGTGCCAGCAGCTCAGCCGTGAGGGGGGGAAATTCACCCCTCCACTTT
NA,13,NA,TRBV20-1,TRBJ1-5,CSARGYGNQPQHF,TGCAGTGCTCGGGGTTATGGCAATCAGCCCCAGCATTTT
NA,14,many,TRBV28,TRBJ2-5,CASGMAGAQETQYF,TGTGCCAGCGGAATGGCAGGGGCCCAAGAGACCCAGTACTTC
NA,12,few,TRBV7-9,TRBJ2-7,CASSQIEEEQYF,TGTGCCAGCAGTCAAATCGAGGAAGAGCAGTACTTC
TRBD1,15,few,TRBV5-8,TRBJ2-7,CASARTGTGAYEQYF,TGTGCCAGCGCCAGAACCGGGACAGGGGCCTACGAGCAGTACTTC
NA,12,once,TRBV29-1,TRBJ2-3,CSVERGTDTQYF,TGCAGCGTTGAAAGAGGCACAGATACGCAGTATTTT
NA,15,many,TRBV5-1,TRBJ2-3,CASSLNGALTDTQYF,TGCGCCAGCAGCCTAAATGGGGCCCTCACAGATACGCAGTATTTT
NA,14,few,TRBV30,TRBJ2-2,CAWSPHSGAGELFF,TGTGCCTGGAGTCCTCATAGTGGGGCCGGGGAGCTGTTTTTT
TRBD1,14,few,TRBV12-3/TRBV12-4,TRBJ1-5,CASSLGGGGQPQHF,TGTGCCAGCAGTTTAGGAGGGGGCGGTCAGCCCCAGCATTTT
NA,15,NA,TRBV11-2,TRBJ2-1,CASSFDPREGNEQFF,TGTGCCAGCAGCTTTGACCCTAGAGAAGGCAATGAGCAGTTCTTC
TRBD1,16,NA,TRBV18,TRBJ2-4,CASSPGSGGGKNIQYF,TGTGCCAGCTCACCAGGATCAGGGGGCGGTAAAAACATTCAGTACTTC
TRBD2,16,few,TRBV29-1,TRBJ2-5,CSVERASGSPGETQYF,TGCAGCGTTGAAAGGGCTAGCGGGAGCCCCGGAGAGACCCAGTACTTC
NA,16,many,TRBV12-3/TRBV12-4,TRBJ1-5,CASSTDQVYLNQPQHF,TGTGCCAGCAGTACCGACCAGGTTTACCTCAATCAGCCCCAGCATTTT
TRBD1,16,NA,TRBV12-3/TRBV12-4,TRBJ2-7,CASSLAPGQGRNEQYF,TGTGCCAGCAGTTTAGCCCCGGGACAGGGTAGGAACGAGCAGTACTTC
NA,14,few,TRBV19,TRBJ1-1,CASTPWGVNTEAFF,TGTGCCAGTACCCCTTGGGGGGTGAACACTGAAGCTTTCTTT
TRBD2,16,many,TRBV7-9,TRBJ2-5,CASSLAAREVGETQYF,TGTGCCAGCAGCTTAGCGGCGCGGGAGGTTGGAGAGACCCAGTACTTC
NA,14,few,TRBV7-8,TRBJ2-7,CASSLLYSSYEQYF,TGTGCCAGCAGCCTATTATATAGCTCCTACGAGCAGTACTTC
NA,14,NA,TRBV4-3,TRBJ1-4,CASSPEGTAAGLFF,TGCGCCAGCAGCCCCGAGGGGACGGCCGCAGGACTGTTTTTT
TRBD1,16,NA,TRBV7-2,TRBJ2-3,CASSSQTGVGNQPQYF,TGTGCCAGCAGCTCCCAGACAGGGGTTGGCAATCAGCCCCAGTATTTT
TRBD1,14,many,TRBV20-1,TRBJ1-2,CSAPQGAGDYGYTF,TGCAGTGCTCCACAGGGGGCAGGTGACTATGGCTACACCTTC
NA,13,few,TRBV28,TRBJ2-3,CASSHRRGDTQYF,TGTGCCAGCAGTCACCGTCGTGGGGATACGCAGTATTTT
TRBD1,14,many,TRBV12-3/TRBV12-4,TRBJ2-7,CASSPLDRAHEQYF,TGTGCCAGCAGCCCACTAGACAGGGCCCACGAGCAGTACTTC
NA,16,few,TRBV11-3,TRBJ1-6,CASSLDAGWGNSPLHF,TGTGCCAGCAGCTTAGATGCGGGATGGGGAAATTCACCCCTCCACTTT
TRBD2,19,NA,TRBV4-1,TRBJ2-2,CASSQDGLAGGSYTGELFF,TGCGCCAGCAGCCAAGATGGGCTAGCGGGAGGTTCCTACACCGGGGAGCTGTTTTTT
NA,13,few,TRBV29-1,TRBJ1-2,CSVDGQGVGGYTF,TGCAGCGTTGATGGCCAGGGAGTGGGTGGCTACACCTTC
NA,15,NA,TRBV20-1,TRBJ2-2,CSARAAATNTGELFF,TGCAGTGCTAGGGCGGCGGCTACAAACACCGGGGAGCTGTTTTTT
NA,14,few,TRBV5-5,TRBJ2-5,CASSWTRGMETQYF,TGTGCCAGCAGCTGGACCCGTGGGATGGAGACCCAGTACTTC
NA,14,NA,TRBV30,TRBJ1-2,CAWSGQVINYGYTF,TGTGCCTGGAGTGGACAAGTGATTAACTATGGCTACACCTTC